Listed below are T cell receptor beta chains from one sample, sequenced in a study of cytomegalovirus exposure and HLA in healthy donors. The method was immunoSEQ multiplex PCR; TCRdb's version includes in-frame clones alone and lacks a portion of them. Here the sample spans fewer than 95,000 clones, roughly 73% being singletons. The sample comprised PBMCs. The receptors here all came from a woman aged 40 to 55 in good health and CMV-seropositive. The CDR3 runs from the conserved cysteine through the conserved F or W. The D gene is left open where the match is weak. Clone size appears in some rows only: once, few, many, or a class for an expanded clone.

TRBJ1-4,16,TRBD1,TRBV9,-,CASSVAAGTDNEKLFF,TGTGCCAGCAGCGTAGCTGCCGGGACAGATAATGAAAAACTGTTTTTT
TRBJ1-1,15,TRBD1,TRBV7-9,-,CASSSGTVGYTEAFF,TGTGCCAGCAGCTCCGGGACAGTGGGGTACACTGAAGCTTTCTTT
TRBJ2-7,16,-,TRBV5-6,-,CASSSRNLWPRGEQYF,TGTGCCAGCAGCTCCCGGAATCTCTGGCCCCGAGGTGAGCAGTACTTC
TRBJ1-2,15,-,TRBV7-2,few,CASSSGLASNYGYTF,TGTGCCAGCAGCTCAGGGCTCGCCTCTAACTATGGCTACACCTTC
TRBJ2-3,11,-,TRBV10-1,-,CATGSTDTQYF,TGCGCCACAGGATCCACAGATACGCAGTATTTT
TRBJ1-1,14,-,TRBV6-1,-,CASSEGKGGTEAFF,TGTGCCAGCAGTGAAGGGAAAGGGGGCACTGAAGCTTTCTTT
TRBJ1-4,16,-,TRBV4-1,few,CASSPHHGATNEKLFF,TGCGCCAGCAGCCCGCACCACGGTGCAACTAATGAAAAACTGTTTTTT
TRBJ2-1,16,-,TRBV29-1,once,CSVEDRFLYSYNEQFF,TGCAGCGTTGAAGATCGGTTCTTATACTCCTACAATGAGCAGTTCTTC
TRBJ2-5,17,TRBD1,TRBV5-6,-,CASSLALGTGVQETQYF,TGTGCCAGCAGCTTGGCCTTGGGGACAGGGGTCCAAGAGACCCAGTACTTC
TRBJ2-5,14,-,TRBV5-1,few,CASSFSNQGETQYF,TGCGCCAGCAGCTTCAGTAACCAGGGAGAGACCCAGTACTTC
TRBJ2-1,13,-,TRBV6-5,-,CASSSASSREQFF,TGTGCCAGCAGTTCGGCTAGCAGTCGTGAGCAGTTCTTC
TRBJ2-5,15,-,TRBV7-2,few,CASSFGGAGLETQYF,TGTGCCAGCAGCTTTGGGGGGGCGGGTTTGGAGACCCAGTACTTC
TRBJ1-2,12,-,TRBV29-1,-,CSASGVGYGYTF,TGCAGCGCTTCGGGGGTCGGCTATGGCTACACCTTC
TRBJ2-3,13,-,TRBV7-9,-,CASSNDQADTQYF,TGTGCCAGCAGTAACGATCAGGCAGATACGCAGTATTTT
TRBJ1-5,15,-,TRBV28,few,CASRAGTLYDQPQHF,TGTGCCAGCAGGGCCGGGACACTCTACGATCAGCCCCAGCATTTT
TRBJ1-5,14,TRBD1,TRBV28,-,CASSYYRGNQPQHF,TGTGCCAGCAGTTACTACAGGGGAAATCAGCCCCAGCATTTT
TRBJ1-1,13,-,TRBV4-2,-,CASSPWLNTEAFF,TGTGCCAGCAGCCCCTGGCTGAACACTGAAGCTTTCTTT
TRBJ2-5,19,-,TRBV4-1,-,CASSLPKGRGRGEGETQYF,TGCGCCAGCAGCCTCCCTAAGGGGAGAGGCAGGGGCGAGGGAGAGACCCAGTACTTC
TRBJ1-1,14,-,TRBV9,few,CASSPFGGNTEAFF,TGTGCCAGCAGCCCGTTCGGGGGGAACACTGAAGCTTTCTTT
TRBJ1-5,13,-,TRBV6-1,-,CASSEDSYQPQHF,TGTGCCAGCAGTGAGGACAGTTATCAGCCCCAGCATTTT
TRBJ2-3,17,TRBD2,TRBV5-1,-,CASSGSSGAFNTDTQYF,TGCGCCAGCAGCGGGTCTAGCGGAGCCTTTAACACAGATACGCAGTATTTT
TRBJ2-2,18,TRBD2,TRBV27,few,CASKRLAGGPRRAGELFF,TGTGCCAGCAAAAGACTAGCGGGGGGGCCTAGGAGGGCCGGGGAGCTGTTTTTT
TRBJ2-3,15,TRBD2,TRBV2,few,CASNSPGLGADTQYF,TGTGCCAGCAACTCCCCGGGACTAGGGGCAGATACGCAGTATTTT
TRBJ2-1,15,TRBD2,TRBV2,-,CASSPTSGGAGEQFF,TGTGCCAGCAGTCCAACTAGCGGGGGGGCCGGAGAGCAGTTCTTC
TRBJ2-7,16,TRBD2,TRBV6-5,-,CASSYSAIAGDYEQYF,TGTGCCAGCAGTTACTCGGCGATAGCGGGGGATTACGAGCAGTACTTC
TRBJ2-2,17,TRBD2,TRBV5-4,few,CASSLVLLAGATGELFF,TGTGCCAGCAGCTTGGTTTTACTAGCGGGAGCCACCGGGGAGCTGTTTTTT
TRBJ1-1,13,-,TRBV29-1,-,CSVIRDWDTEAFF,TGCAGCGTAATCAGGGATTGGGACACTGAAGCTTTCTTT
TRBJ1-2,15,TRBD1,TRBV4-1,few,CASSQAGQGNYGYTF,TGCGCCAGCAGCCAAGCAGGACAGGGGAACTATGGCTACACCTTC
TRBJ2-5,13,-,TRBV7-7,once,CASSADRGGTQYF,TGTGCCAGCAGCGCCGACCGAGGCGGAACCCAGTACTTC
TRBJ2-2,14,TRBD1,TRBV19,-,CASNRQGGTGELFF,TGTGCCAGTAACCGACAGGGGGGCACCGGGGAGCTGTTTTTT
TRBJ2-2,14,-,TRBV4-1,-,CASRIQTGAGELFF,TGCGCCAGCAGGATTCAGACAGGAGCCGGGGAGCTGTTTTTT
TRBJ1-1,14,TRBD1,TRBV4-1,-,CASSFTGAGTEAFF,TGCGCCAGCAGCTTCACAGGGGCAGGCACTGAAGCTTTCTTT
TRBJ2-5,14,TRBD2,TRBV13,once,CASSRGSGEGTQYF,TGTGCCAGCAGTCGGGGCTCCGGGGAGGGGACCCAGTACTTC
TRBJ1-1,16,TRBD1,TRBV9,few,CASSVTGGALNTEAFF,TGTGCCAGCAGCGTAACAGGGGGCGCGTTAAACACTGAAGCTTTCTTT
TRBJ1-4,17,TRBD1,TRBV5-1,-,CASSLWGTGGSNEKLFF,TGCGCCAGCAGCTTGTGGGGGACAGGGGGTTCTAATGAAAAACTGTTTTTT
TRBJ2-5,14,-,TRBV7-6,-,CASSELGILETQYF,TGTGCCAGCAGCGAGCTAGGTATCCTAGAGACCCAGTACTTC
TRBJ2-3,12,-,TRBV7-9,-,CASSYEALAEYF,TGTGCCAGCAGCTATGAAGCCTTAGCGGAGTATTTT
TRBJ2-1,16,-,TRBV28,once,CASISGTGSSYNEQFF,TGTGCCAGCATCTCCGGGACTGGGAGCTCCTACAATGAGCAGTTCTTC